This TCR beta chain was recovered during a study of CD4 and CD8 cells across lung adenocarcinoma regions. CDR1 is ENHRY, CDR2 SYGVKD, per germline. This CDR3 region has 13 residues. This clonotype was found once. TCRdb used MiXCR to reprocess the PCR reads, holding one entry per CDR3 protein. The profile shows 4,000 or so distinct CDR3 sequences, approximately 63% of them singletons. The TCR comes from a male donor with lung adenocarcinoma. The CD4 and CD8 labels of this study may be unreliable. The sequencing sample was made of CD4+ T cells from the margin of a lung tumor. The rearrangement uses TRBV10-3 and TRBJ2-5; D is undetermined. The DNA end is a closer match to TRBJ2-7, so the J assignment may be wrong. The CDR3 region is CAISVYSSYEQYF. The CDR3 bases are TGTGCCATCAGTGTCTACAGTTCCTACGAGCAGTACTTC.